This T cell receptor beta chain was identified during a study of blood T cell repertoires in COVID-19. V was trimmed by 0 bases and J by 6 bases, leaving 11 bases between them. The CDR3 runs to 14 residues. Germline V gene sequence: CDR1 SGHDN, CDR2 FVKESK. Assay used: immunoSEQ multiplex PCR; TCRdb lists only in-frame clones, some missing. Among 55,000 to 80,000 clones listed, roughly nine tenths were seen once. The sequenced sample was peripheral blood. The TCR sequence derives from a man aged 80 or over with acute or convalescent COVID-19. The rearrangement uses TRBV14 and TRBJ1-2; possible D gene TRBD1, 6 bases. The CDR3 DNA sequence: TGTGCCAGCAGCCAAGATCTAGGGGGTAATGGCTACACCTTC. This encodes CASSQDLGGNGYTF.